Reported below is one TCR beta chain. The data were obtained in a study of shared clonotypes between healthy human individuals. Data came from immunoSEQ multiplex PCR; TCRdb stores just in-frame clones and leaves some out. The data hold roughly 2,300,000 clones, with 85% to 95% observed a single time. The CDR3 covers 14 residues. Germline values: CDR1 SGHKS, CDR2 YYEKEE (reference sequence). The ends were cut back, 2 bases at V and 1 base at J, with 7 bases in the middle. This TCR derives from a man younger than 35 in good health. Some clones in this sample may be carry-over from other donors' samples. What was sequenced was naive CD4+ T cells from PBMCs. Subset given: CD45RA+ positively selected. The V call is TRBV5-5, the J call TRBJ2-1; D call uncertain. The CDR3 DNA sequence: TGTGCCAGCAGCTTCCGACGATCCTACAATGAGCAGTTCTTC. It codes for CASSFRRSYNEQFF.